The rows below give T cell receptor beta chains drawn from one sample of a study of blood T cell repertoires in COVID-19. Produced via immunoSEQ multiplex PCR; TCRdb's table is partial and in-frame only. The sample holds 90,000 or so clones, 86% seen once. Material for sequencing was peripheral blood. All receptors derive from an elderly man with active or convalescent COVID-19. Each CDR3 is given with its conserved first and last residue. The D gene is left open where the match is weak. Size is stated for part of the rows, as once, few or many counts, or as a class when the clone is expanded.

cdr3_length	v_call	clone_size	j_call	d_call	cdr3_aa	cdr3_nt
14	TRBV19	.	TRBJ2-2	.	CASSSDATAGELFF	TGTGCCAGTAGTTCCGATGCGACTGCCGGGGAGCTGTTTTTT
12	TRBV5-8	.	TRBJ2-5	.	CASSRDIGTQYF	TGTGCCAGCAGCAGGGACATTGGGACCCAGTACTTC
13	TRBV5-6	once	TRBJ1-1	.	CASCNAGNTEAFF	TGTGCCAGCTGCAACGCAGGGAACACTGAAGCTTTCTTT
17	TRBV5-4	.	TRBJ2-7	TRBD2	CASNKFGITSGSYEQYF	TGTGCCAGCAATAAGTTCGGAATCACTAGCGGGTCCTACGAGCAGTACTTC
16	TRBV27	.	TRBJ2-2	TRBD2	CASSSQREGRTGELFF	TGTGCCAGCAGTTCCCAGCGGGAGGGCCGTACCGGGGAGCTGTTTTTT
15	TRBV7-6	.	TRBJ2-5	TRBD2	CATTRAGGPQETQYF	TGTGCCACTACGCGGGCGGGAGGCCCACAAGAGACCCAGTACTTC
14	TRBV2	.	TRBJ1-6	.	CASSPDNFNSPLHF	TGTGCCAGCAGCCCGGACAACTTTAATTCACCCCTCCACTTT
13	TRBV9	.	TRBJ1-2	TRBD1	CASSVAPDRGYTF	TGTGCCAGCAGCGTAGCTCCGGACAGGGGCTACACCTTC
15	TRBV6-5	.	TRBJ1-1	.	CASSYSSFGNTEAFF	TGTGCCAGCAGTTACTCGAGTTTCGGGAACACTGAAGCTTTCTTT
18	TRBV27	once	TRBJ2-6	TRBD1	CASSLRDRLFSGANVLTF	TGTGCCAGCAGCCTCCGGGACAGGCTATTCTCTGGGGCCAACGTCCTGACTTTC
16	TRBV4-1	.	TRBJ1-4	.	CASSVRGLGTNEKLFF	TGCGCCAGCAGCGTAAGGGGATTGGGGACTAATGAAAAACTGTTTTTT
15	TRBV11-3	.	TRBJ2-1	TRBD1	CASSLGQGQNNEQFF	TGTGCCAGCAGCTTAGGACAGGGGCAGAATAATGAGCAGTTCTTC
15	TRBV2	.	TRBJ2-7	TRBD2	CASKGLADTSYEQYF	TGTGCCAGCAAAGGACTAGCGGATACCTCCTACGAGCAGTACTTC
13	TRBV9	.	TRBJ1-2	.	CASSPDRNYGYTF	TGTGCCAGCAGCCCTGACAGGAACTATGGCTACACCTTC
13	TRBV7-8	.	TRBJ2-7	TRBD1	CASSADRLGEQYF	TGTGCCAGCAGCGCGGACAGGTTAGGCGAGCAGTACTTC
14	TRBV5-1	few	TRBJ1-2	TRBD1	CASSLLQGDYGYTF	TGCGCCAGCAGCTTGTTGCAGGGGGACTATGGCTACACCTTC
16	TRBV6-2/TRBV6-3	once	TRBJ1-1	.	CASSYSRAVVNTEAFF	TGTGCCAGCAGTTACTCGAGGGCAGTAGTGAACACTGAAGCTTTCTTT
14	TRBV7-6	.	TRBJ2-5	TRBD1	CASSSTGDGQTQYF	TGTGCCAGCAGCTCGACAGGGGATGGACAGACCCAGTACTTC
16	TRBV7-9	once	TRBJ2-2	TRBD2	CASSLVPSGSTGELFF	TGTGCCAGCAGCTTAGTTCCCAGCGGGAGTACCGGGGAGCTGTTTTTT
13	TRBV15	.	TRBJ2-3	.	CATSRDREDTQYF	TGTGCCACCAGCAGAGATCGGGAGGATACGCAGTATTTT
12	TRBV19	.	TRBJ2-5	.	CATSPRGETQYF	TGTGCCACTAGCCCTCGAGGGGAGACCCAGTACTTC
16	TRBV18	.	TRBJ2-1	TRBD2	CASSLRTSGTYNEQFF	TGTGCCAGCTCACTTAGGACTAGCGGGACTTACAATGAGCAGTTCTTC
14	TRBV11-1	.	TRBJ2-2	.	CASSLGAGAGELFF	TGTGCCAGCAGCTTAGGGGCGGGCGCCGGGGAGCTGTTTTTT
16	TRBV5-8	.	TRBJ1-6	.	CASSLDGQRPPPPLHF	TGTGCCAGCAGCTTAGATGGACAGCGCCCCCCGCCACCCCTCCACTTT
15	TRBV10-3	.	TRBJ1-2	TRBD1	CAVKGQGAVDYGYTF	TGTGCCGTCAAGGGACAGGGGGCGGTAGACTATGGCTACACCTTC
16	TRBV9	.	TRBJ2-7	TRBD1	CASSVDRGPTPYEQYF	TGTGCCAGCAGCGTAGACAGGGGGCCGACCCCCTACGAGCAGTACTTC
13	TRBV5-1	.	TRBJ1-2	TRBD1	CASSKTGENGYTF	TGCGCCAGCAGCAAGACAGGGGAGAACGGCTACACCTTC
14	TRBV7-9	.	TRBJ2-7	.	CASSLETGPYEQYF	TGTGCCAGCAGCTTAGAAACAGGGCCCTACGAGCAGTACTTC
14	TRBV19	.	TRBJ1-2	TRBD1	CASSKGQAIYGYTF	TGTGCCAGTAGTAAGGGACAGGCTATCTATGGCTACACCTTC
16	TRBV6-6	few	TRBJ2-7	TRBD2	CASGNRGLAGAREQYF	TGTGCCAGCGGGAACCGAGGACTAGCGGGAGCACGGGAGCAGTACTTC
13	TRBV9	.	TRBJ2-7	.	CASSVGLSHEQYF	TGTGCCAGCAGCGTAGGACTCTCCCACGAGCAGTACTTC
14	TRBV5-1	.	TRBJ2-2	.	CASNIRQHTGELFF	TGCGCCAGCAACATAAGACAACACACCGGGGAGCTGTTTTTT
15	TRBV27	.	TRBJ2-3	.	CASSRVGAGGDTQYF	TGTGCCAGCAGCCGGGTCGGGGCCGGGGGAGATACGCAGTATTTT
13	TRBV5-1	.	TRBJ1-5	TRBD1	CASKGQDDQPQHF	TGCGCCAGCAAGGGACAGGACGATCAGCCCCAGCATTTT
14	TRBV7-9	.	TRBJ2-1	.	CASSLAVADNEQFF	TGTGCCAGCAGCTTAGCGGTGGCGGACAATGAGCAGTTCTTC
16	TRBV11-2	once	TRBJ2-7	TRBD1	CASSLESGQGSYEQYF	TGTGCCAGCAGCTTAGAGTCGGGACAGGGGAGTTACGAGCAGTACTTC
14	TRBV28	.	TRBJ1-1	.	CASSFEGRGTEAFF	TGTGCCAGCAGTTTTGAAGGGCGGGGCACTGAAGCTTTCTTT
14	TRBV4-1	few	TRBJ1-6	.	CASSQSLGYSPLHF	TGCGCCAGCAGCCAATCGCTAGGTTATTCACCCCTCCACTTT
15	TRBV9	.	TRBJ2-3	.	CASSVIDISTDTQYF	TGTGCCAGCAGCGTTATAGACATTAGCACAGATACGCAGTATTTT
15	TRBV5-8	.	TRBJ2-3	.	CASSLGGQGTDTQYF	TGTGCCAGCAGCTTGGGGGGGCAAGGAACAGATACGCAGTATTTT
17	TRBV14	.	TRBJ2-2	TRBD2	CASSQDQLAANTGELFF	TGTGCCAGCAGCCAAGATCAACTAGCGGCGAACACCGGGGAGCTGTTTTTT
12	TRBV5-4	.	TRBJ2-1	TRBD2	CATSGRYNEQFF	TGTGCCACTAGCGGGAGGTACAATGAGCAGTTCTTC
16	TRBV7-2	.	TRBJ2-3	TRBD2	CASSLGGGSGTDTQYF	TGTGCCAGCAGCTTAGGGGGCGGGAGCGGCACAGATACGCAGTATTTT
15	TRBV15	.	TRBJ1-5	TRBD1	CATSSPGQAREPQHF	TGTGCCACCAGCAGCCCCGGACAGGCCAGAGAGCCCCAGCATTTT
14	TRBV28	once	TRBJ2-7	TRBD1	CASEGPGQASEQYF	TGTGCCAGCGAGGGACCGGGACAGGCAAGCGAGCAGTACTTC
17	TRBV4-3	.	TRBJ2-1	TRBD2	CASSQDQLAGRHNEQFF	TGCGCCAGCAGCCAAGACCAGCTAGCGGGAAGGCACAATGAGCAGTTCTTC
17	TRBV13	.	TRBJ2-2	TRBD2	CASSLGVGTTNTGELFF	TGTGCCAGCAGCTTAGGTGTTGGGACTACGAACACCGGGGAGCTGTTTTTT
14	TRBV5-6	once	TRBJ1-3	.	CASSFLNSGNTIYF	TGTGCCAGCAGCTTTCTAAACTCTGGAAACACCATATATTTT
15	TRBV11-2	.	TRBJ2-7	.	CASSLGQVRSYEQYF	TGTGCCAGCAGCTTAGGGCAGGTGCGCTCCTACGAGCAGTACTTC
16	TRBV4-2	.	TRBJ2-1	TRBD2	CASSLPGGGSYNEQFF	TGTGCCAGCAGCCTCCCGGGGGGGGGTTCCTACAATGAGCAGTTCTTC